A selection of T cell receptor beta chains follows, all from one sample in a study of shared clonotypes between healthy human individuals. Produced via immunoSEQ multiplex PCR; TCRdb's table is partial and in-frame only. This sample has about 320,000 clones; 80% to 90% occur once, and the top ten carry around 15%. Sequencing used memory CD8+ T cells sorted from blood. The receptors derive from a man aged 18-30 years in good health. CDR3s include the opening cysteine and the closing phenylalanine or tryptophan. D genes are given only for firm matches. Some rows have no size entry. The others give once, few or many, or a class for an expanded clone.

d_call,clone_size,v_call,j_call,cdr3_nt,cdr3_aa
-,-,TRBV7-2,TRBJ1-2,TGTGCCAGCAGCTTATCGAGAGGGGGTGACTATGGCTACACCTTC,CASSLSRGGDYGYTF
-,-,TRBV4-1,TRBJ2-1,TGCGCCAGCAGCCATACAGGCTCCTACAATGAGCAGTTCTTC,CASSHTGSYNEQFF
-,-,TRBV2,TRBJ2-2,TGTGCCAGCACCGAGAGGACTTCGAACACCGGGGAGCTGTTTTTT,CASTERTSNTGELFF
TRBD2,-,TRBV2,TRBJ2-5,TGTGCCAGCAGTGAAAAGCTAGCGGGGGTCCAAGAGACCCAGTACTTC,CASSEKLAGVQETQYF
-,-,TRBV6-5,TRBJ2-5,TGTGCCAGCAGTCCCGATTGGGAGGAGACCCAGTACTTC,CASSPDWEETQYF
TRBD2,-,TRBV30,TRBJ2-5,TGTGCCTGGAGGGGACTAGACCAAGAGACCCAGTACTTC,CAWRGLDQETQYF
-,-,TRBV6-5,TRBJ2-5,TGTGCCAGCAGTTACGGCAGAGCCCAAGAGACCCAGTACTTC,CASSYGRAQETQYF
TRBD1,-,TRBV9,TRBJ2-2,TGTGCCAGCAGAACCGGGACAGGGAACACCGGGGAGCTGTTTTTT,CASRTGTGNTGELFF
TRBD2,-,TRBV4-3,TRBJ2-1,TGCGCCAGCAGCCAAGGAACTAGCGGATACAATGAGCAGTTCTTC,CASSQGTSGYNEQFF
TRBD2,-,TRBV7-9,TRBJ2-1,TGTGCCAGCAGCACAAAGCTAGCGGGCTCCTACAATGAGCAGTTCTTC,CASSTKLAGSYNEQFF
TRBD2,once,TRBV2,TRBJ2-3,TGTGCCAGCAGTGGGGGACTAGCGGGACTCACAGATACGCAGTATTTT,CASSGGLAGLTDTQYF
-,-,TRBV11-3,TRBJ2-1,TGTGCCAGCAGCTTAGCCCCGAGTCTTGAGCAGTTCTTC,CASSLAPSLEQFF
-,once,TRBV5-5,TRBJ2-7,TGTGCCAGCAGCGCTAGGGTTTTGGAGACCTACGAGCAGTACTTC,CASSARVLETYEQYF
-,-,TRBV5-1,TRBJ1-6,TGCGCCAGCAGCCCCGCTGACAGTTTTTTCTCCCTCCACTTT,CASSPADSFFSLHF
TRBD1,-,TRBV27,TRBJ1-2,TGTGCCAGCAGTACCCTCGGGACAGGTTCCTATGGCTACACCTTC,CASSTLGTGSYGYTF
-,-,TRBV13,TRBJ2-7,TGTGCCAGCAGCTTACCCCCCTACGAGCAGTACTTC,CASSLPPYEQYF
-,-,TRBV4-1,TRBJ1-4,TGCGCCAGCAGCCAAGTTGGGGGGTTCGGTAATGAAAAACTGTTTTTT,CASSQVGGFGNEKLFF
TRBD1,-,TRBV7-9,TRBJ2-1,TGTGCCAGCAGCCCTAGGACAGGGGAAGGGAATGAGCAGTTCTTC,CASSPRTGEGNEQFF
TRBD2,-,TRBV5-1,TRBJ2-7,TGCGCCAGCAGCTTGGCGGGCGGGAGCGTCTACGAGCAGTACTTC,CASSLAGGSVYEQYF
-,-,TRBV4-3,TRBJ2-2,TGCGCCAGCAGCCAAGATACTGATCCGAACACCGGGGAGCTGTTTTTT,CASSQDTDPNTGELFF
TRBD1,-,TRBV6-6,TRBJ2-7,TGTGCCAGCAGTTACTCGGGACAGGGGTCGAGCGAGCAGTACTTC,CASSYSGQGSSEQYF
-,-,TRBV9,TRBJ2-7,TGTGCCAGCAGCGTAGAGCCAGGGACCGTCGACGAGCAGTACTTC,CASSVEPGTVDEQYF
-,-,TRBV5-1,TRBJ2-3,TGCGCCACCACGAAGGCGGGACATGGTGCTACAGATACGCAGTATTTT,CATTKAGHGATDTQYF
-,-,TRBV11-2,TRBJ1-1,TGTGCCAGCAGCTTAGAGTATGCGGTGAACACTGAAGCTTTCTTT,CASSLEYAVNTEAFF
TRBD1,-,TRBV27,TRBJ1-1,TGTGCCAGCAGTGCCCGGTCCGGGACAGGGGAATGGAAAGCTTTCTTT,CASSARSGTGEWKAFF
-,-,TRBV7-9,TRBJ1-2,TGTGCCAGCAGCTTTCACAGGGATGGCTACACCTTC,CASSFHRDGYTF